Listed here are 24 T cell receptor beta chains from one sample, sequenced in a study of T cells after posttransplantation cyclophosphamide. Generated by immunoSEQ multiplex PCR, the TCRdb table keeps only in-frame clones and is missing some. The sample has approximately 47,000 clones; about 90% are singletons. What was sequenced was PBMCs. These receptors were obtained from a woman aged 45-65 years in good health and a related stem cell transplant donor.

The chain employs TRBV7-8 and TRBJ1-1; D uncertain. The CDR3 is 13 residues long. The V gene lost 6 bases and the J gene lost 8 bases, with 16 bases spanning the gap. CDR1 is SGHVS, CDR2 FQNEAQ, per germline. CDR3 in amino acids: CASRPLRATEAFF. In DNA, the CDR3 is TGTGCCAGCAGACCTCTGAGGGCCACCGAAGCTTTCTTT.

Written as DNA, the CDR3 is TGTGCCAGCAGGGACAGGGGGATGTCCTACGAGCAGTACTTC. This codes for CASRDRGMSYEQYF. The V and J genes are TRBV6-1 and TRBJ2-7; 10 bases map to TRBD1. With V trimmed by 6 bases and J by 1 base, 3 bases remained unmatched. This CDR3 spans 14 amino acids. CDR1 is MNHNS, CDR2 SASEGT, per germline.

The rearrangement links TRBV18 to TRBJ1-4; D might be TRBD1 (6 bases). The CDR3 is 15 amino acids. CDR1 KGHSH and CDR2 LQKENI come from the germline V gene. Trimming removed 2 bases from V and 6 bases from J, with 13 bases in between. The CDR3 is CASSPDTGMDEKLFF. CDR3 coding DNA: TGTGCCAGCTCACCAGACACAGGGATGGATGAAAAACTGTTTTTT.

This clone was recorded once. V usage is TRBV18 and J usage is TRBJ2-2, with TRBD1 identical over 8 bases. Germline CDR1 KGHSH, CDR2 LQKENI. The CDR3 has 17 amino acids. Trimming at V came to 1 base and at J to 1 base, leaving 5 bases not matched to a gene. CDR3 residues: CASSPLAGTGNTGELFF. CDR3 DNA sequence: TGTGCCAGCTCACCACTAGCCGGGACAGGGAACACCGGGGAGCTGTTTTTT.

The CDR3 bases are TGTGCCAGCAGCTGGGGACTAGCGGGACGGAATGAGCAGTTCTTC. It specifies CASSWGLAGRNEQFF. The rearrangement joins TRBV7-6 to TRBJ2-1, with 13 bases identical to TRBD2. V lost 4 bases and J lost 7; bases outside the gene matches: 4. The CDR3 consists of 15 residues. Per the germline V gene, CDR1 is SGHVS and CDR2 is FNYEAQ.

The V gene is TRBV6-6, the J gene TRBJ2-1; 7 bases match TRBD2. The ends lost 6 bases at V and 9 bases at J; junction bases unmatched: 5. Germline V gene lookup returns CDR1 MNHNY and CDR2 SVGAGI (reference sequence). This CDR3 has 12 amino acids. The CDR3 sequence is CASRGGSPEQFF. The CDR3 nucleotides read TGTGCCAGCAGGGGGGGGTCTCCTGAGCAGTTCTTC.

The V and J genes are TRBV11-1 and TRBJ1-1; 8 nucleotides line up with TRBD1. The length of the CDR3 is 16 residues. Looked up from germline, CDR1 is SGHAT and CDR2 is FQDESV (reference sequence). Losses at the gene ends were 3 bases for V and 5 bases for J; bases not matched to a gene: 11. The CDR3, as DNA: TGTGCCAGCAGCTTCGGGACAGGTGAACTCAGGACTGAAGCTTTCTTT. Translation: CASSFGTGELRTEAFF.

V gene TRBV5-1 combines with J gene TRBJ1-2; 8 positions agree with TRBD1. Unmatched junction bases numbered 5, after V lost 4 bases and J lost 3 bases. Per the germline V gene, CDR1 is SGHRS and CDR2 is YFSETQ. The CDR3 is made up of 14 amino acids. The CDR3 coding sequence is TGCGCCAGCAGCGCCGGACAGGGCGACTATGGCTACACCTTC. This encodes CASSAGQGDYGYTF.

The V and J genes are TRBV5-1 and TRBJ1-1; D is uncertain. Trimming stripped 0 bases from V and 1 base from J, with 7 bases between. The germline V gene encodes CDR1 SGHRS and CDR2 YFSETQ. This CDR3 has 14 amino acids. CDR3 nucleotides: TGCGCCAGCAGCTTGGGACACCCGAACACTGAAGCTTTCTTT. It specifies CASSLGHPNTEAFF. Full variable domain (rest looked up from reference TRBV5-1 and TRBJ1-1): KAGVTQTPRYLIKTRGQQVTLSCSPISGHRSVSWYQQTPGQGLQFLFEYFSETQRNKGNFPGRFSGRQFSNSRSEMNVSTLELGDSALYLCASSLGHPNTEAFFGQGTRLTVV.

This rearrangement joins TRBV6-1 to TRBJ2-7, with 9 nucleotides matching TRBD1. With 4 bases clipped from V and 6 bases from J, the junction kept 7 bases outside the gene matches. This CDR3 is built from 14 residues. CDR1 is MNHNS, CDR2 SASEGT, per germline. CDR3 nucleotide sequence: TGTGCCAGCAGTGTAACAGGGGGCGATCCCGAGCAGTACTTC. This codes for CASSVTGGDPEQYF.

This chain uses TRBV7-8 with TRBJ2-1, with 7 positions matching TRBD1. Germline-derived CDR1 and CDR2 are SGHVS and FQNEAQ. The CDR3 totals 16 residues. V dropped 1 base and J dropped 5; count of bases not matched to a gene: 8. The CDR3 DNA follows: TGTGCCAGCAGCTTAGTCCGGACAGGCGAGAACAATGAGCAGTTCTTC. Its protein product is CASSLVRTGENNEQFF.

This clone has only a few counts. V is TRBV4-2 and J is TRBJ1-2; D possibly corresponds to TRBD1 (6 bases). The CDR3 spans 14 residues. CDR1 and CDR2 from the germline V gene are LGHNA and YNFKEQ. Trimming took 3 bases from V and 4 from J, leaving 12 bases between them. CDR3 residues: CASSQSGAGYGYTF. DNA for the CDR3: TGTGCCAGCAGCCAGTCAGGGGCCGGCTATGGCTACACCTTC.

This chain connects TRBV11-2 to TRBJ2-2, with 10 bases identical to TRBD2. The V gene's germline CDR1 is SGHAT and CDR2 FQNNGV. The CDR3 extends over 19 amino acids. V shed 5 bases, J shed 1 base, and the junction held 13 bases outside the gene matches. DNA for the CDR3: TGTGCCAGCAGCCCCGTGCTAGCGGGAGTAGGGAGGAACACCGGGGAGCTGTTTTTT. Its protein product is CASSPVLAGVGRNTGELFF.

This chain joins TRBV6-4 and TRBJ2-1; maybe TRBD1 (6 bases). Trimming shortened V by 1 base and J by 4 bases, and 14 bases separated the two germline ends. The germline gives CDR1 MRHNA, CDR2 SNTAGT. The length of the CDR3 is 16 residues. In DNA form, the CDR3 reads TGTGCCAGCAGTGACTACATCGGGACACCTTACAATGAGCAGTTCTTC. Amino acid sequence: CASSDYIGTPYNEQFF.

The chain combines TRBV5-1 with TRBJ2-5, with 9 nucleotides matching TRBD2. Germline CDR1 reads SGHRS; CDR2 reads YFSETQ. Trimming removed 4 bases from V and 2 bases from J; junction bases left unmatched: 3. CDR3 length equals 14 residues. CDR3 DNA sequence: TGCGCCAGCAGCCTAACTAGCGGGCAAGAGACCCAGTACTTC. It translates to CASSLTSGQETQYF.

CDR3 in amino acids: CASSPPTGVNTEAFF. CDR3 DNA: TGTGCCAGCTCACCACCTACAGGGGTGAACACTGAAGCTTTCTTT. This chain links TRBV18 with TRBJ1-1; TRBD1 aligns across 7 bases. V lost 0 bases, J lost 0 bases, and 1 base stayed unmatched. Germline V lookup: CDR1 KGHSH, CDR2 LQKENI. This CDR3 is 15 amino acids long.

This clone was detected only a few times. V usage is TRBV7-2 and J usage is TRBJ2-7; TRBD2 is a possible D gene (7 bases). Per the germline V gene, CDR1 is SGHTA and CDR2 is FQGNSA. V was pared by 5 bases and J by 2 bases, with 13 bases between. The CDR3 spans 14 residues. Here the CDR3 DNA reads TGTGCCAGCAGCCGGGGGGCTATTCCCTACGAGCAGTACTTC. This sequence encodes CASSRGAIPYEQYF.

This clone appeared a single time. The chain recombines TRBV6-1 with TRBJ2-7, with 9 positions matching TRBD2. Germline CDR1 and CDR2: MNHNS and SASEGT. The J segment lost 2 bases and the V segment lost 6 bases, leaving 8 bases of the junction unmatched. The CDR3 consists of 15 residues. The CDR3 loop is CASSPLTSGPYEQYF. CDR3 nucleotide sequence: TGTGCCAGCAGCCCCCTGACTAGCGGTCCCTACGAGCAGTACTTC.

CDR3 protein: CASSLPGGALDTQYF. CDR3 bases: TGTGCCAGCAGCTTGCCTGGGGGGGCCCTTGATACGCAGTATTTT. The chain is built from TRBV5-6 and TRBJ2-3, with a weak D call TRBD2 (7 bases). Germline V gene lookup returns CDR1 SGHDT and CDR2 YYEEEE. V lost 1 base, J lost 6 bases, and 15 bases lay in between. This CDR3 comprises 15 residues.

This chain joins TRBV9 and TRBJ2-3; 14 bases align to TRBD2. Trimming cost V 4 bases and J 6 bases; bases outside gene matches: 7. The CDR3 loop spans 16 amino acids. Germline V gives CDR1 SGDLS, CDR2 YYNGEE. The CDR3 nucleotides read TGTGCCAGCAGCCAGGGGACTAGCGGGAGATCGGATACGCAGTATTTT. It codes for CASSQGTSGRSDTQYF.

The CDR3 DNA reads TGCAGCGTTGGGTCTTCTAGGTTCGGAACTAATGAAAAACTGTTTTTT. Amino acids: CSVGSSRFGTNEKLFF. The rearrangement uses TRBV29-1 and TRBJ1-4; no reliable D call. The CDR3 contains 16 residues. Germline V gene data show CDR1 as SQVTM and CDR2 as ANQGSEA. Trimming removed 4 bases at V and 1 base at J, with 16 bases between.

V is TRBV30 and J is TRBJ1-2, with 8 bases identical to TRBD1. The CDR3 runs to 12 residues. With 6 bases clipped from V and 2 bases from J, the junction kept 2 bases outside the gene matches. In germline, CDR1 is GTSNPN, CDR2 SVGIG (reference sequence). The CDR3 coding sequence is TGTGCCTGCCACAGGGGGAACTATGGCTACACCTTC. This codes for CACHRGNYGYTF.

V and J are TRBV10-1 and TRBJ2-7, with D maybe TRBD1 (5 bases). The CDR3 has 14 amino acids. The germline V gene encodes CDR1 WNHNN and CDR2 SYGVQD (reference sequence). The V end lost 0 bases, the J end lost 2 bases, and 8 bases lay between the germline ends. The CDR3 region has the DNA TGCGCCAGCAGTGAGTCGACAGAGGCCTACGAGCAGTACTTC. It is translated as CASSESTEAYEQYF.

The V call is TRBV7-9, the J call TRBJ2-7; a weak D match, TRBD1 (6 bases). CDR1 SEHNR and CDR2 FQNEAQ come from the germline V gene (reference sequence). V was cut by 7 bases and J by 2 bases, with 18 bases left in between. The CDR3 is 15 amino acids. Written as DNA, the CDR3 is TGTGCCAGCAACGGAGGACAGCGACCCACCTACGAGCAGTACTTC. As protein: CASNGGQRPTYEQYF.